The rows below give T cell receptor beta chains drawn from one sample of a study of T-cell memory formation after mild COVID-19. TCRdb re-called the 5' RACE reads with MiXCR, one entry per CDR3 protein. The top ten clones hold 20% to 25% of a sample with about 390,000 distinct CDR3 sequences, 15% to 20% of them seen once. Specimen: PBMCs or a T cell subset sorted from them (not recorded which). These receptors were obtained from a man aged 18 to 35 who had mild COVID-19 (a few samples of this study predate the infection). Cell type and time point are not known. Each CDR3 is given with its conserved first and last residue. The order of the fields is CDR3 length, clone size, D gene, V gene, J gene, CDR3 protein, CDR3 DNA. D genes are given only for firm matches. Expanded clones get a size class; other rows say once, few or many, or leave the size out.

14,.,.,TRBV20-1,TRBJ2-1,CSALGGGRYNEQFF,TGCAGTGCCCTGGGTGGGGGCAGGTACAATGAGCAGTTCTTC
16,few,.,TRBV11-2,TRBJ2-1,CASSSLPEGVGNEQFF,TGTGCCAGCAGCTCCCTCCCCGAGGGGGTGGGGAATGAGCAGTTCTTC
13,few,.,TRBV7-9,TRBJ2-1,CASSAGSYNEQFF,TGTGCCAGCAGCGCAGGCTCCTACAATGAGCAGTTCTTC
16,.,.,TRBV7-8,TRBJ1-6,CASRGERRTALSPLHF,TGTGCCAGCAGAGGAGAGAGACGGACCGCCTTGTCACCCCTCCACTTT
15,few,.,TRBV30,TRBJ1-2,CAWRVGRVKNYGYTF,TGTGCCTGGAGGGTCGGGAGGGTAAAAAACTATGGCTACACCTTC
11,few,.,TRBV29-1,TRBJ1-1,CSANTYTEAFF,TGCAGCGCAAACACTTACACTGAAGCTTTCTTT
15,.,.,TRBV21-1,TRBJ1-5,CASSCGVSRRQPQHF,TGTGCCAGCAGCTGCGGCGTTTCAAGGAGGCAGCCCCAGCATTTT
12,.,.,TRBV24-1,TRBJ2-1,CATSDQREEQFF,TGTGCCACCAGTGATCAACGGGAAGAGCAGTTCTTC
15,.,.,TRBV4-1,TRBJ1-3,CASSRVAGSGNTIYF,TGCGCCAGCAGCCGCGTCGCAGGCTCTGGAAACACCATATATTTT
14,few,.,TRBV6-5,TRBJ2-1,CASSYSGTGDEQFF,TGTGCCAGCAGTTACTCTGGAACGGGGGATGAGCAGTTCTTC
14,.,TRBD1,TRBV5-1,TRBJ1-1,CASSPLDRAVEAFF,TGCGCCAGCAGCCCACTCGACAGGGCGGTTGAGGCTTTCTTT
16,.,.,TRBV7-2,TRBJ2-5,CASSRTGTPALKTQYF,TGTGCCAGCAGCCGAACCGGGACACCCGCTCTGAAGACCCAGTACTTC
16,.,TRBD1,TRBV5-1,TRBJ2-3,CASSLVPGGPTDTQYF,TGCGCCAGCAGCTTGGTGCCAGGGGGTCCCACAGATACGCAGTATTTT
15,.,TRBD1,TRBV12-3/TRBV12-4,TRBJ1-5,CASSPTGNRRQPQHF,TGTGCCAGCAGCCCGACAGGGAATCGCCGTCAGCCCCAGCATTTT
17,few,TRBD1,TRBV6-2/TRBV6-3,TRBJ2-2,CASSEGQGARYTGELFF,TGTGCCAGCAGTGAGGGACAGGGGGCGCGGTACACCGGGGAGCTGTTTTTT
15,.,TRBD1,TRBV14,TRBJ1-2,CASSQDPGQSYGYTF,TGTGCCAGCAGCCAGGACCCGGGACAGAGCTATGGCTACACCTTC
15,few,.,TRBV20-1,TRBJ2-2,CSARDIQGNTGELFF,TGCAGTGCTAGAGATATACAGGGGAACACCGGGGAGCTGTTTTTT
12,many,.,TRBV5-1,TRBJ2-1,CASSLEGYEQFF,TGCGCCAGCAGCTTGGAGGGGTATGAGCAGTTCTTC
13,few,.,TRBV6-6,TRBJ2-2,CASFRDSTGELFF,TGTGCCAGCTTTAGGGACTCCACCGGGGAGCTGTTTTTT
15,few,TRBD2,TRBV6-4,TRBJ2-2,CASSPAGATTGELFF,TGTGCCAGCAGTCCAGCGGGGGCGACCACCGGGGAGCTGTTTTTT
18,few,TRBD2,TRBV20-1,TRBJ2-4,CSASILAGEGRDKNIQYF,TGCAGTGCTAGCATCTTAGCGGGGGAGGGCAGAGACAAAAACATTCAGTACTTC
13,few,TRBD1,TRBV18,TRBJ1-2,CASSRDRAEGYTF,TGTGCCAGCTCACGGGACAGGGCGGAAGGCTACACCTTC
16,.,TRBD2,TRBV3-1,TRBJ2-1,CASSQDLVSGGNEQFF,TGTGCCAGCAGCCAAGATCTAGTAAGCGGGGGCAATGAGCAGTTCTTC
12,few,.,TRBV19,TRBJ2-7,CASMDSSYEQYF,TGTGCCAGTATGGACAGCTCCTACGAGCAGTACTTC
14,many,TRBD2,TRBV10-3,TRBJ2-3,CAISLQREIDTQYF,TGTGCCATCAGCCTCCAGCGGGAGATAGATACGCAGTATTTT
14,.,.,TRBV7-9,TRBJ1-4,CASSLAGEREKLFF,TGTGCCAGCAGCTTAGCAGGGGAGCGCGAAAAACTGTTTTTT
13,.,.,TRBV5-1,TRBJ2-1,CASSLQGLHEQFF,TGCGCCAGCAGCTTACAGGGTCTCCATGAGCAGTTCTTC
17,few,.,TRBV27,TRBJ2-2,CASSLGGTVYNTGELFF,TGTGCCAGCAGTTTAGGAGGGACGGTCTATAACACCGGGGAGCTGTTTTTT
13,.,.,TRBV12-3/TRBV12-4,TRBJ1-6,CASRGDGVSPLHF,TGTGCCAGCAGGGGGGACGGAGTTTCACCCCTCCACTTT
16,few,TRBD1,TRBV15,TRBJ2-2,CATSRAGQGEGGELFF,TGTGCCACCAGCAGAGCCGGACAGGGGGAAGGCGGGGAGCTGTTTTTT
15,.,.,TRBV5-1,TRBJ2-1,CASSEDGSSYNEQFF,TGCGCCAGCAGCGAGGACGGGAGCTCCTACAATGAGCAGTTCTTC
14,once,.,TRBV6-5,TRBJ2-7,CASSYSPDTYEQYF,TGTGCCAGCAGTTACTCGCCGGACACCTACGAGCAGTACTTC
15,few,.,TRBV7-2,TRBJ1-3,CASSLVGTPGNTIYF,TGTGCCAGCAGCTTAGTCGGGACACCTGGAAACACCATATATTTT
15,few,TRBD2,TRBV6-2/TRBV6-3,TRBJ2-3,CASSPRTSVSDTQYF,TGTGCCAGCAGTCCCCGGACTAGCGTCTCAGATACGCAGTATTTT
11,many,.,TRBV20-1,TRBJ2-7,CSASSRYEQYF,TGCAGTGCTAGTTCGAGATACGAGCAGTACTTC
12,few,.,TRBV19,TRBJ1-1,CASSPFGSQAFF,TGTGCCAGTAGTCCATTTGGGAGCCAAGCTTTCTTT
12,many,.,TRBV7-2,TRBJ1-5,CASSDSNQPQHF,TGTGCCAGCAGTGACAGCAATCAGCCCCAGCATTTT
16,few,TRBD2,TRBV9,TRBJ2-5,CASSLRGREFLETQYF,TGTGCCAGCAGCCTACGGGGGAGGGAATTTCTCGAGACCCAGTACTTC
14,.,.,TRBV20-1,TRBJ1-5,CSATDTTNNQPQHF,TGCAGTGCTACCGACACAACCAACAATCAGCCCCAGCATTTT
14,.,TRBD2,TRBV7-9,TRBJ2-2,CASSSSGFPGELFF,TGTGCCAGCAGCTCTAGCGGTTTTCCCGGGGAGCTGTTTTTT
15,.,TRBD1,TRBV7-2,TRBJ1-2,CASSSRDRPNYGYTF,TGTGCCAGCAGCTCAAGGGACAGGCCTAACTATGGCTACACCTTC